What follows are 13 T cell receptor beta chains derived from one specimen sequenced in a study of radiation and T cells in renal cell carcinoma. Profiled with immunoSEQ multiplex PCR; TCRdb holds only in-frame clones, not every one. The data show 95,000 to 150,000 clones, with roughly four fifths seen just once and 5% to 6.5% held by the top ten. The time point was: blood 2 weeks post-SBRT. Treatment meaning: 15 Gy SBRT to primary tumor, nephrectomy 4 weeks later. The starting material was blood, obtained from a patient whose treatment included radiotherapy and nephrectomy. The origin of the receptors is a man aged 45-65 years with renal cell carcinoma.

This chain joins TRBV6-6 and TRBJ2-7, with 9 positions matching TRBD1. This CDR3 is 14 amino acids long. The germline gives CDR1 MNHNY, CDR2 SVGAGI (reference sequence). J lost 4 bases, V lost 8 bases, and 9 bases had no gene match. CDR3 region: CASHRQGDKYEQYF. The CDR3 DNA sequence: TGTGCCAGCCACCGACAGGGGGATAAGTACGAGCAGTACTTC.

The CDR3 here is CASSSYRGTGAFF. Here the CDR3 DNA reads TGTGCCAGCAGCTCTTACAGGGGTACGGGGGCTTTCTTT. V is TRBV14 and J is TRBJ1-1; 7 bases map to TRBD1. The V and J ends lost 5 bases and 11 bases, in that order; junction bases with no gene match: 11. Germline lookup yields CDR1 SGHDN and CDR2 FVKESK. The CDR3 loop spans 13 amino acids.

This clone turned up a few times. V is TRBV5-1 and J is TRBJ2-3, with TRBD1 identical over 8 bases. Germline-derived CDR1 and CDR2 are SGHRS and YFSETQ. Trimming at V came to 4 bases and at J to 0 bases, leaving 7 bases not matched to a gene. This CDR3 comprises 16 residues. The CDR3 DNA reads TGCGCCAGCAGCATAGGACAGGGACAAAGCACAGATACGCAGTATTTT. Its protein product is CASSIGQGQSTDTQYF.

The chain links TRBV5-1 to TRBJ2-3; 9 bases match TRBD2. J gave up 5 bases and V 0 bases, and 10 bases lay outside the gene matches. The germline gives CDR1 SGHRS, CDR2 YFSETQ. The CDR3 runs to 17 residues. The CDR3 is CASSLAAGGTSLDTQYF. CDR3 sequence (DNA): TGCGCCAGCAGCTTGGCAGCGGGGGGCACCTCGTTAGATACGCAGTATTTT.

This chain links TRBV29-1 with TRBJ2-3; D uncertain. CDR1 and CDR2 from the germline V gene are SQVTM and ANQGSEA. Trimming pared 4 bases from V and 6 bases from J, leaving 8 bases between. This CDR3 spans 11 amino acids. CDR3 sequence: CSVVEVDTQYF. The CDR3 DNA sequence: TGCAGCGTTGTAGAAGTGGATACGCAGTATTTT.

The rearrangement uses TRBV18 and TRBJ2-3, with 7 bases aligning to TRBD1. The germline V gene encodes CDR1 KGHSH and CDR2 LQKENI. Trimming at V came to 1 base and at J to 2 bases, leaving 3 bases not matched to a gene. CDR3 length: 15 residues. CDR3 residues: CASSPQGAATDTQYF. CDR3 coding DNA: TGTGCCAGCTCACCACAGGGGGCGGCCACAGATACGCAGTATTTT.

J is TRBJ1-2 and V is TRBV27; D is perhaps TRBD1 (6 bases). Trimming pared 1 base from V and 8 bases from J, leaving 14 bases between. Germline V gene data show CDR1 as MNHEY and CDR2 as SMNVEV (reference sequence). The length of the CDR3 is 14 residues. This CDR3 is CASSLYFRGHGYTF. CDR3 nucleotide sequence: TGTGCCAGCAGTTTATACTTCCGGGGACACGGCTACACCTTC.

J is TRBJ1-5 and V is TRBV6-6; D is unresolved. The V end was cut by 6 bases, the J end by 3 bases, with 12 bases between. The CDR3 contains 14 residues. Germline-derived CDR1 and CDR2 are MNHNY and SVGAGI (reference sequence). CDR3 sequence (DNA): TGTGCCAGCAGGCCTCGATGGGACAATCAGCCCCAGCATTTT. It translates to CASRPRWDNQPQHF.

The V gene is TRBV6-6, the J gene TRBJ2-7; 9 bases map to TRBD1. The CDR3 has 15 residues. Trimming took 0 bases from V and 1 from J; bases not matched to a gene: 1. Germline V CDR1 and CDR2: MNHNY, SVGAGI (reference sequence). The CDR3 DNA is TGTGCCAGCAGTTACTCGGGACAGGGTTCCTACGAGCAGTACTTC. Its protein is CASSYSGQGSYEQYF.

The chain joins TRBV9 to TRBJ2-7, with D possibly being TRBD2 (6 bases). Germline lookup yields CDR1 SGDLS and CDR2 YYNGEE. The CDR3 contains 16 residues. Deletions cut 4 bases from V and 0 bases from J, with 17 bases between. CDR3 sequence: CASSPRGRGSSYEQYF. The CDR3 bases are TGTGCCAGCAGCCCCCGAGGCCGGGGGAGCTCCTACGAGCAGTACTTC.

This clone was observed a few times. The chain uses TRBV30 and TRBJ1-1; TRBD1 matches at 11 bases. Germline V gene data show CDR1 as GTSNPN and CDR2 as SVGIG (reference sequence). J gave up 4 bases and V 4 bases, and 2 bases lay outside the gene matches. CDR3 size: 13 residues. The CDR3 DNA reads as TGTGCCTGGATAGGACAGGGGGCCACTGAAGCTTTCTTT. Encoded protein: CAWIGQGATEAFF.

The J gene is TRBJ2-1, the V gene TRBV2; D gene unclear. The CDR3 runs to 15 residues. Germline CDR1 SNHLY, CDR2 FYNNEI. V was pared by 6 bases and J by 0 bases, with 12 bases between. The CDR3 region is CASRAPARSYNEQFF. As DNA, the CDR3 is TGTGCCAGCAGGGCCCCCGCCCGCTCCTACAATGAGCAGTTCTTC.

The V and J genes are TRBV6-1 and TRBJ1-5; D remains unclear. The CDR3 runs 13 residues. CDR1 MNHNS and CDR2 SASEGT come from the germline V gene. Between the trimmed V and J ends, which lost 7 bases and 5 bases, there was a span of 12 bases. The CDR3 here is CASIGENYQPQHF. CDR3 DNA sequence: TGTGCCAGCATTGGGGAGAATTATCAGCCCCAGCATTTT.